These 14 T cell receptor beta chains were all obtained from the same sample, sequenced in a study of blood T cells in healthy people across ages. Primed by a sample-barcoded 5' primer and a J-beta primer mix, a second PCR proceeded for about 6 to 12 cycles. Each CDR3 protein is one row after TCRdb ran MiXCR on the 5' RACE reads. The profile shows 550,000 to 650,000 distinct CDR3 sequences, approximately 30% of them singletons. Sequencing was performed on blood. The source is a woman aged 80 or over in good health.

The chain's CDR3 is CAISEERERSNEQFF. DNA of the CDR3: TGTGCCATCAGTGAAGAGCGGGAGAGGTCCAATGAGCAGTTCTTC. The V call is TRBV10-3, the J call TRBJ2-1; TRBD2 matches 8 bases. The CDR3 length is 15 residues. The ends lost 3 bases at V and 6 bases at J; junction bases unmatched: 7. Germline CDR1 is ENHRY and CDR2 is SYGVKD.

This clonotype was observed many times. The genes are TRBV12-3 or TRBV12-4 and TRBJ2-7; the D is unclear. The ends were cut back, 6 bases at V and 0 bases at J, with 12 bases in the middle. The length of the CDR3 is 14 residues. CDR3 sequence (DNA): TGTGCCAGCAGGCCCCGGCGGACCTCCTACGAGCAGTACTTC. It yields the protein CASRPRRTSYEQYF.

On this clonotype itself: The junction and the germline gene differ at one end; a read error may be behind it. The CDR3 is CASSYSAGGNANTVAFF. The CDR3 nucleotides read TGTGCCAGCAGTTACTCGGCAGGGGGTAACGCGAACACTGTAGCTTTCTTT. V is TRBV6-5 and J is TRBJ1-1; 7 positions match TRBD1. Germline V gene sequence: CDR1 MNHEY, CDR2 SVGAGI. CDR3 length: 17 residues.

There are many counts of this clonotype. The chain is built from TRBV6-2 or TRBV6-3 and TRBJ1-1; D is ambiguous. This CDR3 comprises 12 residues. Germline lookup yields CDR1 MNHEY and CDR2 SVGEGT. V lost 0 bases and J 7 bases, leaving 6 bases between the germline ends. The CDR3 DNA reads as TGTGCCAGCAGTTACTCGTCCGGTGAAGCTTTCTTT. This translates into CASSYSSGEAFF.

This clonotype was counted between two and nine times. This sequence may be a read error, since a much larger clone differs from it by one base. The V and J genes are TRBV12-3 or TRBV12-4 and TRBJ2-3; 7 bases are shared with TRBD2. The CDR3 has 14 residues. In nucleotides, the CDR3 is TGTGCCAACAGTTTATTTGGGGGGGGAGATACGCAGTATTTT. Protein sequence: CANSLFGGGDTQYF.

This clonotype was recorded at least ten times. The chain joins TRBV20-1 to TRBJ1-6, with D perhaps TRBD1 (5 bases). CDR1 and CDR2 from the germline V gene are DFQATT and SNEGSKA (reference sequence). The V end was cut by 2 bases, the J end by 6 bases, with 8 bases between. The CDR3 is 13 amino acids. CDR3 amino acids: CSARQGANSPLHF. In DNA form, the CDR3 reads TGCAGTGCTAGACAGGGCGCTAATTCACCCCTCCACTTT.

This clonotype was picked up one time. The chain links TRBV4-2 to TRBJ1-3, with D perhaps matching TRBD1 (6 bases). Germline-derived CDR1 and CDR2 are LGHNA and YNFKEQ. Between the trimmed V and J ends, which lost 5 bases and 0 bases, there was a span of 17 bases. The CDR3 extends over 17 amino acids. The CDR3: CASSRTEAASSGNTIYF. As DNA, the CDR3 is TGTGCCAGCAGCAGGACAGAGGCGGCCAGCTCTGGAAACACCATATATTTT.

This clonotype has a count of ten or more. This rearrangement joins TRBV15 to TRBJ1-5, with D unresolved. Trimming shortened V by 0 bases and J by 4 bases, and 10 bases separated the two germline ends. Germline-derived CDR1 and CDR2 are LNHNV and YYDKDF (reference sequence). The CDR3 covers 15 residues. The CDR3 reads CATSRDQWLNQPQHF. The CDR3 nucleotides are TGTGCCACCAGCAGAGATCAGTGGTTGAATCAGCCCCAGCATTTT. The whole variable domain, filled in from reference TRBV15 and TRBJ1-5, reads DAMVIQNPRYQVTQFGKPVTLSCSQTLNHNVMYWYQQKSSQAPKLLFHYYDKDFNNEADTPDNFQSRRPNTSFCFLDIRSPGLGDTAMYLCATSRDQWLNQPQHFGDGTRLSIL.

On this clonotype itself: A much larger clone sits a single nucleotide away, making a read error possible. The chain links TRBV7-9 to TRBJ2-3; D unresolved. The CDR3 runs to 14 residues. Per the germline V gene, CDR1 is SEHNR and CDR2 is FQNEAQ (reference sequence). CDR3: CANSLTAPEDTQYF. In nucleotides, the CDR3 is TGTGCCAACAGCTTAACAGCCCCCGAGGATACGCAGTATTTT.

This clonotype appeared many times. The chain employs TRBV11-2 and TRBJ2-2; D unclear. Germline CDR1 is SGHAT and CDR2 is FQNNGV. Trimming shortened V by 2 bases and J by 1 base, and 5 bases separated the two germline ends. The length of the CDR3 is 14 residues. Here the CDR3 DNA reads TGTGCCAGCAGCTTATCCGGGAACACCGGGGAGCTGTTTTTT. Its translation is CASSLSGNTGELFF.

The chain is built from TRBV6-5 and TRBJ2-1, with a possible D match to TRBD2 (6 bases). The J call could be wrong; TRBJ2-7 is a better fit for the DNA end. The CDR3 is 13 residues long. Germline CDR1 is MNHEY and CDR2 is SVGAGI. The CDR3, as DNA: TGTGCCAGCAGGCGCGGGACCATCAATGAGCAGTACTTC. The encoded protein is CASRRGTINEQYF.

Remarks on this clonotype: A much more abundant neighbour one base away suggests this may be a read error. CDR3 loop: CASSVDRGGNEELFF. The CDR3 DNA reads TGTGCCAGCAGCGTAGACAGGGGGGGGAATGAAGAACTGTTTTTT. The chain employs TRBV9 and TRBJ1-4, with 8 bases lining up with TRBD1. Germline lookup yields CDR1 SGDLS and CDR2 YYNGEE. The CDR3 has 15 amino acids.

This clonotype was recorded many times. V usage is TRBV2 and J usage is TRBJ2-6, with 7 bases lining up with TRBD1. The ends lost 7 bases at V and 15 bases at J; junction bases unmatched: 18. Germline V gives CDR1 SNHLY, CDR2 FYNNEI. The CDR3 spans 15 residues. CDR3 in DNA: TGTGCCAGCATTGGGACAGTTCTAACTTTCGATGGCCTGACTTTC. It translates to CASIGTVLTFDGLTF.

This clonotype was counted only a few times. A much larger clone lies a single base off, so this may be a read error. The chain links TRBV7-6 to TRBJ1-2, with D perhaps TRBD1 (6 bases). Germline lookup yields CDR1 SGHVS and CDR2 FNYEAQ. The CDR3 loop spans 15 amino acids. CDR3 nucleotide sequence: TGTGTCAGCAGCCCTTCCCCGGTTGGGGGGGCTGGCTACACCTTC. It codes for CVSSPSPVGGAGYTF.